The rows below give T cell receptor beta chains drawn from one sample of a study of cytomegalovirus exposure and HLA in healthy donors. Using immunoSEQ multiplex PCR, the repertoire was profiled, and TCRdb retains in-frame clones only, with some absent. The sample consists of around 130,000 clones, around 83% of them appearing once. The sequenced sample consisted of PBMCs. These receptors originate from a woman younger than 45 in good health and CMV-seropositive. Each CDR3 is given with its conserved first and last residue. The order of the fields is CDR3 DNA, CDR3 protein, J gene, CDR3 length, D gene, clone size, V gene. The D gene is left open where the match is weak. Clone sizes are given selectively: once, few, many, or a class where the clone is expanded.

cdr3_nt: TGTGCCAGCAGTGGGAGGATAGGCACTGAAGCTTTCTTT
cdr3_aa: CASSGRIGTEAFF
j_call: TRBJ1-1
cdr3_length: 13
d_call: .
clone_size: .
v_call: TRBV25-1

cdr3_nt: TGTGCCAGCAGTTCCCTGGGGGACAGGGGAGATACGCAGTATTTT
cdr3_aa: CASSSLGDRGDTQYF
j_call: TRBJ2-3
cdr3_length: 15
d_call: TRBD1
clone_size: .
v_call: TRBV6-5

cdr3_nt: TGCAGCGGATACAGGAGGACTAGCGGGCCCTGCTCCTACGAGCAGTACTTC
cdr3_aa: CSGYRRTSGPCSYEQYF
j_call: TRBJ2-7
cdr3_length: 17
d_call: TRBD2
clone_size: .
v_call: TRBV29-1

cdr3_nt: TGTGCCAGCAGTGAACTAGCGGGGGCCTCCTACGAGCAGTACTTC
cdr3_aa: CASSELAGASYEQYF
j_call: TRBJ2-7
cdr3_length: 15
d_call: TRBD2
clone_size: .
v_call: TRBV6-1

cdr3_nt: TGTGCCAGCAGTTTTGTGGGAGGACTCACAGATACGCAGTATTTT
cdr3_aa: CASSFVGGLTDTQYF
j_call: TRBJ2-3
cdr3_length: 15
d_call: .
clone_size: .
v_call: TRBV27

cdr3_nt: TGTGCCAGCAGCTTGGGGTGGACAGGTCAACTCTCTGGAAACACCATATATTTT
cdr3_aa: CASSLGWTGQLSGNTIYF
j_call: TRBJ1-3
cdr3_length: 18
d_call: TRBD1
clone_size: .
v_call: TRBV5-8

cdr3_nt: TGTGCCAGCAGCTATGACAGGGTGGGATCCTACGAGCAGTACTTC
cdr3_aa: CASSYDRVGSYEQYF
j_call: TRBJ2-7
cdr3_length: 15
d_call: TRBD1
clone_size: .
v_call: TRBV11-2

cdr3_nt: TGCGCCAGCAGCATCTACACCGGAGGGACTGAAGCTTTCTTT
cdr3_aa: CASSIYTGGTEAFF
j_call: TRBJ1-1
cdr3_length: 14
d_call: .
clone_size: .
v_call: TRBV5-1

cdr3_nt: TGTGCAGATAGGGAGGGTGGTAAGGCCCAGGGGAAAGATACGCAGTATTTT
cdr3_aa: CADREGGKAQGKDTQYF
j_call: TRBJ2-3
cdr3_length: 17
d_call: .
clone_size: .
v_call: TRBV2

cdr3_nt: TGTGCCAGCAGTTTTGAGGAGAGGGGGGGTGAAGCTTTCTTT
cdr3_aa: CASSFEERGGEAFF
j_call: TRBJ1-1
cdr3_length: 14
d_call: .
clone_size: .
v_call: TRBV28

cdr3_nt: TGTGCCAGCAGTTTACGACCACGCGGTGAGCAGTTCTTC
cdr3_aa: CASSLRPRGEQFF
j_call: TRBJ2-1
cdr3_length: 13
d_call: .
clone_size: .
v_call: TRBV28

cdr3_nt: TGTGCCAGCACGCAGACTAGCGGTGAGCAGTTCTTC
cdr3_aa: CASTQTSGEQFF
j_call: TRBJ2-1
cdr3_length: 12
d_call: TRBD2
clone_size: .
v_call: TRBV2

cdr3_nt: TGTGCCAGCAGCTTGGCTCTAGCGGGGGGCACAGATACGCAGTATTTT
cdr3_aa: CASSLALAGGTDTQYF
j_call: TRBJ2-3
cdr3_length: 16
d_call: TRBD2
clone_size: .
v_call: TRBV5-4

cdr3_nt: TGCGCCAGCAGCCCCCGGACAGGTAGAGGCACAGATACGCAGTATTTT
cdr3_aa: CASSPRTGRGTDTQYF
j_call: TRBJ2-3
cdr3_length: 16
d_call: TRBD1
clone_size: .
v_call: TRBV5-1

cdr3_nt: TGTGCCAGCAGCCAATACCGCGGACTAGCGGGACATGAGCAGTTCTTC
cdr3_aa: CASSQYRGLAGHEQFF
j_call: TRBJ2-1
cdr3_length: 16
d_call: TRBD2
clone_size: .
v_call: TRBV14

cdr3_nt: TGTGCCAGCAGCCTTGGGCAGGGCCCCTACAATGAGCAGTTCTTC
cdr3_aa: CASSLGQGPYNEQFF
j_call: TRBJ2-1
cdr3_length: 15
d_call: .
clone_size: .
v_call: TRBV5-6

cdr3_nt: TGTGCCAGCAGCCCGGGGACTAGCGCTGCCTACGAGCAGTACTTC
cdr3_aa: CASSPGTSAAYEQYF
j_call: TRBJ2-7
cdr3_length: 15
d_call: TRBD2
clone_size: .
v_call: TRBV7-6

cdr3_nt: TGCGCCAGCAGCTTGGGGCAGGGGGCGAGTGGAGGCACAGATACGCAGTATTTT
cdr3_aa: CASSLGQGASGGTDTQYF
j_call: TRBJ2-3
cdr3_length: 18
d_call: TRBD1
clone_size: .
v_call: TRBV5-1

cdr3_nt: TGTGCCATCAACCCACAGGGAAAGGACACTGAAGCTTTCTTT
cdr3_aa: CAINPQGKDTEAFF
j_call: TRBJ1-1
cdr3_length: 14
d_call: .
clone_size: .
v_call: TRBV10-3

cdr3_nt: TGTGCCAGCAGGGAGGGGAACGGAAACTATGGCTACACCTTC
cdr3_aa: CASREGNGNYGYTF
j_call: TRBJ1-2
cdr3_length: 14
d_call: .
clone_size: .
v_call: TRBV2

cdr3_nt: TGTGCAAGTCCCCTGAGGAGGGATTTCACCTCAAACACCGGGGAGCTGTTTTTT
cdr3_aa: CASPLRRDFTSNTGELFF
j_call: TRBJ2-2
cdr3_length: 18
d_call: .
clone_size: .
v_call: TRBV12-2

cdr3_nt: TGCGCCAGCAGCTTGAGGCCGGGAGAACCGAACACTGAAGCTTTCTTT
cdr3_aa: CASSLRPGEPNTEAFF
j_call: TRBJ1-1
cdr3_length: 16
d_call: .
clone_size: .
v_call: TRBV5-1

cdr3_nt: TGTGCCAGCAGTTTTGGGGCGAAGCAGTTCTTC
cdr3_aa: CASSFGAKQFF
j_call: TRBJ2-1
cdr3_length: 11
d_call: .
clone_size: .
v_call: TRBV6-5

cdr3_nt: TGTGCCAGCTCACCAATGGGGACAGGGGCCTCGATGAACACTGAAGCTTTCTTT
cdr3_aa: CASSPMGTGASMNTEAFF
j_call: TRBJ1-1
cdr3_length: 18
d_call: TRBD1
clone_size: .
v_call: TRBV18

cdr3_nt: TGTGCCAGCAGCCCTCAACCAGGGGATACTGAAGCTTTCTTT
cdr3_aa: CASSPQPGDTEAFF
j_call: TRBJ1-1
cdr3_length: 14
d_call: .
clone_size: .
v_call: TRBV7-3

cdr3_nt: TGTGCCAGCAGCTTGACTAGCGGGAGGGCTTCCTACGAGCAGTACTTC
cdr3_aa: CASSLTSGRASYEQYF
j_call: TRBJ2-7
cdr3_length: 16
d_call: TRBD2
clone_size: few
v_call: TRBV7-9

cdr3_nt: TGTGCCTGGAGTGTTGGGACAGGGACTAGCTACACCTTC
cdr3_aa: CAWSVGTGTSYTF
j_call: TRBJ1-2
cdr3_length: 13
d_call: TRBD1
clone_size: few
v_call: TRBV30

cdr3_nt: TGTGCCAGCAGCTCCCCGGACAGGGCGAGCTACGAGCAGTACTTC
cdr3_aa: CASSSPDRASYEQYF
j_call: TRBJ2-7
cdr3_length: 15
d_call: TRBD1
clone_size: once
v_call: TRBV7-2

cdr3_nt: TGTGCCACCCGTGGGGGGACTAGCGGGACCTACGAGCAGTACTTC
cdr3_aa: CATRGGTSGTYEQYF
j_call: TRBJ2-7
cdr3_length: 15
d_call: TRBD2
clone_size: .
v_call: TRBV28

cdr3_nt: TGCGCCAGCAGCTTGGCTGAGAGGTACAATGAGCAGTTCTTC
cdr3_aa: CASSLAERYNEQFF
j_call: TRBJ2-1
cdr3_length: 14
d_call: .
clone_size: .
v_call: TRBV5-1

cdr3_nt: TGTGCCAGTAGTATAGGAGCGGAGAGTCCTGGGGCCAACGTCCTGACTTTC
cdr3_aa: CASSIGAESPGANVLTF
j_call: TRBJ2-6
cdr3_length: 17
d_call: .
clone_size: once
v_call: TRBV19

cdr3_nt: TGTGCCAGCAGCCAAGCCCCCTTGGTTGGAGAGCGGGGCAATGAGCAGTTCTTC
cdr3_aa: CASSQAPLVGERGNEQFF
j_call: TRBJ2-1
cdr3_length: 18
d_call: TRBD2
clone_size: .
v_call: TRBV4-2

cdr3_nt: TGTGCCAGCAGGCGGGGAGCCCCTCTCAATGAGCAGTTCTTC
cdr3_aa: CASRRGAPLNEQFF
j_call: TRBJ2-1
cdr3_length: 14
d_call: .
clone_size: .
v_call: TRBV27

cdr3_nt: TGTGCTAGTGGTTTGGTACCAGGACTAGCGGGCCCCAATGAGCAGTTCTTC
cdr3_aa: CASGLVPGLAGPNEQFF
j_call: TRBJ2-1
cdr3_length: 17
d_call: TRBD2
clone_size: .
v_call: TRBV12-5

cdr3_nt: TGTGCCAGCAGTTACGAGCGGGGAGACCAGCCCCAGCATTTT
cdr3_aa: CASSYERGDQPQHF
j_call: TRBJ1-5
cdr3_length: 14
d_call: .
clone_size: .
v_call: TRBV6-5

cdr3_nt: TGTGCCAGTAGTATACAGGGGGCAGGGAAGGACGAGCAGTACTTC
cdr3_aa: CASSIQGAGKDEQYF
j_call: TRBJ2-7
cdr3_length: 15
d_call: TRBD1
clone_size: .
v_call: TRBV19

cdr3_nt: TGTGCCAGCAGTGAAGTGAGGGAAGGCTACACCTTC
cdr3_aa: CASSEVREGYTF
j_call: TRBJ1-2
cdr3_length: 12
d_call: .
clone_size: once
v_call: TRBV6-1

cdr3_nt: TGTGCCATCAGTAGCGGCCTAGACAATGAGCAGTTCTTC
cdr3_aa: CAISSGLDNEQFF
j_call: TRBJ2-1
cdr3_length: 13
d_call: .
clone_size: .
v_call: TRBV10-3

cdr3_nt: TGCGCCAGCAGCTTGGAAAAGGGACACCTCACTGAAGCTTTCTTT
cdr3_aa: CASSLEKGHLTEAFF
j_call: TRBJ1-1
cdr3_length: 15
d_call: .
clone_size: .
v_call: TRBV5-1

cdr3_nt: TGTGCCATCAGTGACACAGGGGGCAACACCGGGGAGCTGTTTTTT
cdr3_aa: CAISDTGGNTGELFF
j_call: TRBJ2-2
cdr3_length: 15
d_call: TRBD1
clone_size: few
v_call: TRBV10-3

cdr3_nt: TGTGCCAGCAGTTTATTGACAGGGGGAGGGTATGGCTACACCTTC
cdr3_aa: CASSLLTGGGYGYTF
j_call: TRBJ1-2
cdr3_length: 15
d_call: TRBD1
clone_size: .
v_call: TRBV28